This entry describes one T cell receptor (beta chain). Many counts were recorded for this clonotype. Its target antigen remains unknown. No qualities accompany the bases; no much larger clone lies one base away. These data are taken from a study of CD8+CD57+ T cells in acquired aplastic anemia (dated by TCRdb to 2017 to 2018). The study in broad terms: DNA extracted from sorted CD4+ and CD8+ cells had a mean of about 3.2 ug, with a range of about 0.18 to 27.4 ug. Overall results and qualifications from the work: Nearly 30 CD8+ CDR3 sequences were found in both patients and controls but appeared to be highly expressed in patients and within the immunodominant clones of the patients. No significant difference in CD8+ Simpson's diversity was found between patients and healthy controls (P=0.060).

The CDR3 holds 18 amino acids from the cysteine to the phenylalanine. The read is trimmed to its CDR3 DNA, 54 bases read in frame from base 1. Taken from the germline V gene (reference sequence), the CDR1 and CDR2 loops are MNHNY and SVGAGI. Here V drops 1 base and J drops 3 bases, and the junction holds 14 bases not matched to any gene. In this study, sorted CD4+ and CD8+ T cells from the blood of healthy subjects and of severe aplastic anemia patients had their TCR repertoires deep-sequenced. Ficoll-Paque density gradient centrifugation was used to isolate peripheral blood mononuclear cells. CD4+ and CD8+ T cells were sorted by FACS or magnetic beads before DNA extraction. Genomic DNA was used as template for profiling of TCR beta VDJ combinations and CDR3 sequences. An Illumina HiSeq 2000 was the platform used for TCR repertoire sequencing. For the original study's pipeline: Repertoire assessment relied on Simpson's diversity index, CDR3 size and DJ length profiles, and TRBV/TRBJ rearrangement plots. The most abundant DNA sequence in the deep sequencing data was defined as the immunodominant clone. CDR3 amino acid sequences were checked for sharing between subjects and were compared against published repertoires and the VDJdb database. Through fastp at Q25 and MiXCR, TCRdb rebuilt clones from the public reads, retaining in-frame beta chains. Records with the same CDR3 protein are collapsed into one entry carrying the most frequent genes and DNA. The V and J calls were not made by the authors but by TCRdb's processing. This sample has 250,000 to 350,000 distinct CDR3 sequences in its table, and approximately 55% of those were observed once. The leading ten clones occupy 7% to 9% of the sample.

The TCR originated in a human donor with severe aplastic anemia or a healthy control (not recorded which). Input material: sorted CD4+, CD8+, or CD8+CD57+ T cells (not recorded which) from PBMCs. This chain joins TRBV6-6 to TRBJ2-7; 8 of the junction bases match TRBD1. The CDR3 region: CASSYYRLGRGHFYEQYF. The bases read TGTGCCAGCAGTTACTATCGTCTCGGCAGGGGGCATTTCTACGAGCAGTACTTC.